Listed below are T cell receptor beta chains from one sample, sequenced in a study of T cell clones after liver transplantation. Method: immunoSEQ multiplex PCR; TCRdb's copy keeps in-frame clones and lacks some. Here the sample spans 50,000 to 60,000 clones, less than 75% being singletons. Here the sequenced sample was CD4+ T cells from blood, taken at the 22-month timepoint. The receptors shown here come from a human patient who received a liver transplant. These T cells may partly come from the graft donor. Both conserved end residues are part of each CDR3. D genes are given only for firm matches. Where a row states a size, it is once, few, many or the class of an expanded clone; other rows omit it.

d_gene: TRBD2
v_gene: TRBV18
abundance: .
j_gene: TRBJ2-1
CDR3nt: TGTGCCAGCTCACCACGGCTAGCGGGGGCGATCAACAATGAGCAGTTCTTC
CDR3aa: CASSPRLAGAINNEQFF

d_gene: .
v_gene: TRBV5-6
abundance: .
j_gene: TRBJ2-3
CDR3nt: TGTGCCAGCAGCCCCTCCGCCCCAGATACGCAGTATTTT
CDR3aa: CASSPSAPDTQYF

d_gene: TRBD1
v_gene: TRBV11-2
abundance: .
j_gene: TRBJ2-3
CDR3nt: TGTGCCAGCAGCTCGGGACAGTGGGGCGGTGGAGATACGCAGTATTTT
CDR3aa: CASSSGQWGGGDTQYF

d_gene: .
v_gene: TRBV7-8
abundance: few
j_gene: TRBJ2-1
CDR3nt: TGTGCCAGCAGGTCCGCTGAGGCCGAAAGTCGAAAGTTCTTC
CDR3aa: CASRSAEAESRKFF

d_gene: TRBD2
v_gene: TRBV19
abundance: .
j_gene: TRBJ2-1
CDR3nt: TGTGCCAGTACTCAAAGTCGGGGGGACTACAATGAGCAGTTCTTC
CDR3aa: CASTQSRGDYNEQFF

d_gene: .
v_gene: TRBV6-5
abundance: few
j_gene: TRBJ1-6
CDR3nt: TGTGCCAGCAGTTGGACAGATTCACCCCTCCACTTT
CDR3aa: CASSWTDSPLHF

d_gene: .
v_gene: TRBV18
abundance: once
j_gene: TRBJ2-1
CDR3nt: TGTGCCAGCTCACCCCCGGGGAGCTCCTACAATGAGCAGTTCTTC
CDR3aa: CASSPPGSSYNEQFF

d_gene: .
v_gene: TRBV7-2
abundance: .
j_gene: TRBJ2-3
CDR3nt: TGTGCCAGCAGCTCGGACTTCTCAGATACGCAGTATTTT
CDR3aa: CASSSDFSDTQYF

d_gene: TRBD1
v_gene: TRBV15
abundance: .
j_gene: TRBJ2-2
CDR3nt: TGTGCCACCAGCAGAGGACAGGGGGCTAACACCGGGGAGCTGTTTTTT
CDR3aa: CATSRGQGANTGELFF

d_gene: .
v_gene: TRBV29-1
abundance: .
j_gene: TRBJ1-1
CDR3nt: TGCAGCGTTGATGGGGGTGCGAACACTGAAGCTTTCTTT
CDR3aa: CSVDGGANTEAFF

d_gene: .
v_gene: TRBV28
abundance: .
j_gene: TRBJ1-6
CDR3nt: TGTGCCAGCACGGGCAGGGCCACCCTCCACTTT
CDR3aa: CASTGRATLHF

d_gene: .
v_gene: TRBV10-1
abundance: few
j_gene: TRBJ1-6
CDR3nt: TGCGTCGAGGGGGTACGGAATTCACCCCTCCACTTT
CDR3aa: CVEGVRNSPLHF

d_gene: .
v_gene: TRBV30
abundance: .
j_gene: TRBJ2-7
CDR3nt: TGTGCCTGGAGCCCTATCTCCACCTACGAGCAGTACTTC
CDR3aa: CAWSPISTYEQYF

d_gene: TRBD1
v_gene: TRBV2
abundance: .
j_gene: TRBJ1-4
CDR3nt: TGTGCCAGCAGCTGGGACAGGGCTAGTGAAAAACTGTTTTTT
CDR3aa: CASSWDRASEKLFF

d_gene: TRBD1
v_gene: TRBV4-2
abundance: once
j_gene: TRBJ1-1
CDR3nt: TGTGCCAGCAGCCAAGATAAGGGACAGGGAACAGTAGCTTTCTTT
CDR3aa: CASSQDKGQGTVAFF

d_gene: .
v_gene: TRBV10-3
abundance: .
j_gene: TRBJ2-7
CDR3nt: TGTGCCATCAGCGAATTGGGCGAGCAGTACTTC
CDR3aa: CAISELGEQYF

d_gene: .
v_gene: TRBV10-3
abundance: .
j_gene: TRBJ2-6
CDR3nt: TGTGCCATCAGTACCGGGACGGCGCGCTCTGGGGCCAACGTCCTGACTTTC
CDR3aa: CAISTGTARSGANVLTF

d_gene: .
v_gene: TRBV7-8
abundance: .
j_gene: TRBJ1-1
CDR3nt: TGTGCCAGCAGCTTAGCGGGAAACACTGAAGCTTTCTTT
CDR3aa: CASSLAGNTEAFF

d_gene: TRBD2
v_gene: TRBV5-8
abundance: .
j_gene: TRBJ2-7
CDR3nt: TGTGCCAGCAGGGGACTAGCGGGGTTCAAGTACTTC
CDR3aa: CASRGLAGFKYF

d_gene: .
v_gene: TRBV5-1
abundance: .
j_gene: TRBJ2-7
CDR3nt: TGCGCCAGCAGCCAGACAGGTTCCAACGAGCAGTACTTC
CDR3aa: CASSQTGSNEQYF

d_gene: .
v_gene: TRBV6-5
abundance: .
j_gene: TRBJ1-2
CDR3nt: TGTGCCAGCAGTTTAGCGGGACTCGGCTATGGCTACACCTTC
CDR3aa: CASSLAGLGYGYTF

d_gene: .
v_gene: TRBV6-5
abundance: .
j_gene: TRBJ2-7
CDR3nt: TGTGCCAGCAGTTACTCGGGCGGTTTCTCCTACGAGCAGTACTTC
CDR3aa: CASSYSGGFSYEQYF

d_gene: .
v_gene: TRBV7-2
abundance: once
j_gene: TRBJ1-2
CDR3nt: TGTGCCAGCAGCTTAGGGCCTGGGCTGGGCTATGGCTACACCTTC
CDR3aa: CASSLGPGLGYGYTF

d_gene: .
v_gene: TRBV30
abundance: .
j_gene: TRBJ2-7
CDR3nt: TGTGCCTGGAGTGTGGGTTCAGGCTACGAGCAGTACTTC
CDR3aa: CAWSVGSGYEQYF

d_gene: .
v_gene: TRBV9
abundance: .
j_gene: TRBJ1-5
CDR3nt: TGTGCCAGCAGCGTGGTGGGGGTTCAGCCCCAGCATTTT
CDR3aa: CASSVVGVQPQHF

d_gene: .
v_gene: TRBV27
abundance: few
j_gene: TRBJ1-2
CDR3nt: TGTGCCAGCAGTTCGGGGACACGCAACTATGGCTACACCTTC
CDR3aa: CASSSGTRNYGYTF

d_gene: TRBD2
v_gene: TRBV5-4
abundance: once
j_gene: TRBJ2-5
CDR3nt: TGTGCCAGCAGGGGCGGGGGGGCGGAGACCCAGTACTTC
CDR3aa: CASRGGGAETQYF

d_gene: TRBD1
v_gene: TRBV5-4
abundance: .
j_gene: TRBJ2-2
CDR3nt: TGTGCCAGCAGCTCCCGACAGGGGGTTTTTACCGGGGAGCTGTTTTTT
CDR3aa: CASSSRQGVFTGELFF

d_gene: .
v_gene: TRBV5-4
abundance: .
j_gene: TRBJ1-4
CDR3nt: TGTGCCAGCAGCTTGGTTACCGGTGGTACGGAAAAACTGTTTTTT
CDR3aa: CASSLVTGGTEKLFF

d_gene: TRBD1
v_gene: TRBV2
abundance: .
j_gene: TRBJ1-5
CDR3nt: TGTGCCAGCAGCGTGAGAACAGGGGGGCCCAATCAGCCCCAGCATTTT
CDR3aa: CASSVRTGGPNQPQHF

d_gene: .
v_gene: TRBV11-2
abundance: .
j_gene: TRBJ1-5
CDR3nt: TGTGCCAGCAGCCGTATGGGGGGACCCAATCAGCCCCAGCATTTT
CDR3aa: CASSRMGGPNQPQHF

d_gene: .
v_gene: TRBV13
abundance: .
j_gene: TRBJ2-1
CDR3nt: TGTGCCAGCAGCCTCCAATGGGATGAGCAGTTCTTC
CDR3aa: CASSLQWDEQFF

d_gene: TRBD1
v_gene: TRBV9
abundance: .
j_gene: TRBJ2-5
CDR3nt: TGTGCCAGCAGCGTAGGGGAAACAGGGGGCCAAGAGACCCAGTACTTC
CDR3aa: CASSVGETGGQETQYF

d_gene: .
v_gene: TRBV9
abundance: .
j_gene: TRBJ1-5
CDR3nt: TGTGCCAGCAGCGCAGGGGTAAGCAATCAGCCCCAGCATTTT
CDR3aa: CASSAGVSNQPQHF

d_gene: TRBD2
v_gene: TRBV28
abundance: few
j_gene: TRBJ2-1
CDR3nt: TGTGCCAGCAGTCTAGCGGGGGGGCTTAATGAGCAGTTCTTC
CDR3aa: CASSLAGGLNEQFF

d_gene: TRBD1
v_gene: TRBV4-1
abundance: .
j_gene: TRBJ1-4
CDR3nt: TGCGCCAGCAGCCAAGACCCCCTTGACAGGGGGAGCAATGAAAAACTGTTTTTT
CDR3aa: CASSQDPLDRGSNEKLFF

d_gene: .
v_gene: TRBV27
abundance: few
j_gene: TRBJ1-4
CDR3nt: TGTGCCAGCAGCCGTCGGGAGGGGTGGGAAAAACTGTTTTTT
CDR3aa: CASSRREGWEKLFF

d_gene: .
v_gene: TRBV21-1
abundance: .
j_gene: TRBJ1-2
CDR3nt: TGTGCCAGCAGCAAGGAAGGGGGCAGAAACTATGGCTACACCTTC
CDR3aa: CASSKEGGRNYGYTF

d_gene: .
v_gene: TRBV11-1
abundance: .
j_gene: TRBJ2-3
CDR3nt: TGTGCCAGCAGCTTAGATCGACGGGAAGATACGCAGTATTTT
CDR3aa: CASSLDRREDTQYF

d_gene: .
v_gene: TRBV30
abundance: few
j_gene: TRBJ1-1
CDR3nt: TGTGCCTGGAGCCCTGACGGGGGCTGGCGCACTGAAGCTTTCTTT
CDR3aa: CAWSPDGGWRTEAFF

d_gene: .
v_gene: TRBV6-1
abundance: .
j_gene: TRBJ1-2
CDR3nt: TGTGCCAGCAGTACTTCTAACTATGGCTACACCTTC
CDR3aa: CASSTSNYGYTF

d_gene: .
v_gene: TRBV9
abundance: .
j_gene: TRBJ1-3
CDR3nt: TGTGCCAGCAGCGTAGATGAAGTGCTGGCTGGAAACACCATATATTTT
CDR3aa: CASSVDEVLAGNTIYF